The 17 T cell receptor beta chains presented below share a single source sample, sequenced in a study of shared clonotypes between healthy human individuals. Data came from immunoSEQ multiplex PCR; TCRdb stores just in-frame clones and leaves some out. The table lists fewer than 3 million clones, less than 95% of them singletons. Specimen: naive CD4+ T cells from PBMCs. The sample's subset: CD45RA+ positively selected. All receptors derive from a young man in good health. Some clones in this sample may be carry-over from other donors' samples.

This sequence joins TRBV10-3 and TRBJ1-1; the match to TRBD1 covers 9 bases. This CDR3 comprises 16 residues. Trimming cost V 5 bases and J 1 base; bases outside gene matches: 8. The germline V gene encodes CDR1 ENHRY and CDR2 SYGVKD. The DNA for the CDR3 is TGTGCCATCAGTCAAGGCCCGGGACAGGGGAACACTGAAGCTTTCTTT. Translation: CAISQGPGQGNTEAFF.

The chain joins TRBV5-4 to TRBJ2-7; D remains unclear. Trimming removed 0 bases at V and 2 bases at J, with 6 bases between. The CDR3 totals 13 residues. Looked up from germline, CDR1 is SGHNT and CDR2 is YYREEE (reference sequence). The CDR3 loop reads CASSLEIAYEQYF. The CDR3 DNA is TGTGCCAGCAGCTTGGAAATAGCCTACGAGCAGTACTTC.

The chain recombines TRBV11-2 with TRBJ2-7, with no clear D. Germline CDR1 reads SGHAT; CDR2 reads FQNNGV. The CDR3 runs to 13 residues. With 1 base removed from V and 0 bases from J, the gap between germline ends came to 4 bases. The CDR3 bases are TGTGCCAGCAGCTTAGGACACTCCTACGAGCAGTACTTC. It specifies CASSLGHSYEQYF.

The chain carries TRBV10-3 and TRBJ2-1, with D uncertain. The CDR3 is made up of 18 amino acids. Trimming removed 5 bases at V and 6 bases at J, with 26 bases between. In germline, CDR1 is ENHRY, CDR2 SYGVKD. CDR3: CAISTSSGGIGRSNEQFF. Written as DNA, the CDR3 is TGTGCCATCAGTACATCCTCGGGCGGAATCGGAAGATCCAATGAGCAGTTCTTC.

The J gene is TRBJ2-1, the V gene TRBV15; a possible D gene is TRBD2 (6 bases). This CDR3 is built from 14 residues. Germline loops: CDR1 LNHNV, CDR2 YYDKDF (reference sequence). Trimming took off 0 bases at V and 9 bases at J, with 12 bases between the two ends. CDR3 loop: CATSRDPSVTEQFF. For the CDR3, the DNA is TGTGCCACCAGCAGAGATCCTAGCGTTACTGAGCAGTTCTTC.

On this clone itself: Additional DNA sequences in this sample encode the identical CDR3. The chain is built from TRBV18 and TRBJ2-3; 11 bases map to TRBD1. Losses at the gene ends were 3 bases for V and 3 bases for J; bases not matched to a gene: 2. The V gene's germline CDR1 is KGHSH and CDR2 LQKENI. This CDR3 region has 15 residues. The CDR3 DNA is TGTGCCAGCTCACCGGACAGGGGGCGGACAGATACGCAGTATTTT. Protein product: CASSPDRGRTDTQYF.

V usage is TRBV5-4 and J usage is TRBJ2-3, with 7 bases fitting TRBD2. The CDR3 sequence is 13 residues long. Germline loops: CDR1 SGHNT, CDR2 YYREEE (reference sequence). V was pared by 9 bases and J by 4 bases, with 8 bases of the junction left unmatched. The CDR3: CATFWAGADTQYF. The CDR3 bases are TGTGCCACATTTTGGGCGGGAGCAGATACGCAGTATTTT. Looking up the rest from reference TRBV5-4 and TRBJ2-3 gives the full variable domain: ETGVTQSPTHLIKTRGQQVTLRCSSQSGHNTVSWYQQALGQGPQFIFQYYREEENGRGNFPPRFSGLQFPNYSSELNVNALELDDSALYLCATFWAGADTQYFGPGTRLTVL.

The gene calls are TRBV5-1 and TRBJ2-1, with TRBD1 as a possible D gene (5 bases). CDR1 and CDR2 from the germline V gene are SGHRS and YFSETQ. The CDR3 is made up of 15 amino acids. Trimming shortened V by 4 bases and J by 4 bases, and 15 bases separated the two germline ends. The chain's CDR3 is CASSPDSARYNEQFF. The CDR3 DNA is TGCGCCAGCAGCCCTGACAGTGCCCGGTACAATGAGCAGTTCTTC.

The chain combines TRBV28 with TRBJ1-1; D not certain. This CDR3 has 14 amino acids. Germline assignment: CDR1 MDHEN and CDR2 SYDVKM. V shed 6 bases and J shed 5 bases, with 16 bases lying between them. The CDR3, as DNA: TGTGCCAGCAGGACCGCAAAGGGAGGGACTGAAGCTTTCTTT. Translated: CASRTAKGGTEAFF.

This clone showed up just once. CDR3 protein: CAISGGVRDSDEQYF. The CDR3 region has the DNA TGTGCCATCAGTGGTGGGGTTCGGGATAGCGACGAGCAGTACTTC. The chain joins TRBV10-3 to TRBJ2-7; a weak D match, TRBD2 (5 bases). Germline CDR1 ENHRY, CDR2 SYGVKD. There are 15 residues in the CDR3. V lost 4 bases and J 5 bases, leaving 18 bases between the germline ends.

In this sample, this clone turned up once. The chain uses TRBV13 and TRBJ1-1; the match to TRBD1 covers 10 bases. The ends lost 5 bases at V and 4 bases at J; junction bases unmatched: 25. The CDR3 is made up of 21 amino acids. Germline assignment: CDR1 PRHDT and CDR2 FYEKMQ (reference sequence). The CDR3: CASSPGGTGALRDQLGTEAFF. The CDR3, as DNA: TGTGCCAGCAGCCCAGGAGGGACAGGGGCACTTCGGGACCAATTGGGCACTGAAGCTTTCTTT.

This rearrangement joins TRBV11-3 to TRBJ2-1; either TRBD1 or TRBD2 may fit D (6 bases each). Germline V gene lookup returns CDR1 SGHNT and CDR2 YENEEA. The V end was cut by 5 bases, the J end by 4 bases, with 15 bases between. The CDR3 is 15 amino acids. The CDR3 DNA reads TGTGCCAGCAGCATCGGGGGCTTTTTATACAATGAGCAGTTCTTC. Protein product: CASSIGGFLYNEQFF.

The chain employs TRBV15 and TRBJ1-5; no definite D call. This CDR3 spans 16 amino acids. The germline V gene encodes CDR1 LNHNV and CDR2 YYDKDF (reference sequence). Trimming pared 0 bases from V and 0 bases from J, leaving 9 bases between. This CDR3 reads CATSRDTQNSNQPQHF. CDR3 DNA: TGTGCCACCAGCAGAGATACCCAGAATAGCAATCAGCCCCAGCATTTT.

This chain joins TRBV14 and TRBJ2-7; D perhaps matches TRBD1 (6 bases). V was pared by 3 bases and J by 0 bases, with 12 bases between. The CDR3 totals 15 residues. The germline V gene has CDR1 SGHDN and CDR2 FVKESK. This chain's CDR3 is CASSQWTATSYEQYF. CDR3 nucleotides: TGTGCCAGCAGCCAGTGGACAGCCACCTCCTACGAGCAGTACTTC.

The chain combines TRBV5-4 with TRBJ2-7, with 8 bases identical to TRBD2. V shed 4 bases, J shed 7 bases, and the junction held 16 bases outside the gene matches. CDR3 size: 16 residues. CDR1 is SGHNT, CDR2 YYREEE, per germline (reference sequence). The CDR3 sequence is CASSGGGAGGTFEQYF. As DNA, the CDR3 is TGTGCCAGCAGCGGGGGTGGGGCGGGAGGAACGTTTGAGCAGTACTTC. Full variable domain (missing parts from reference TRBV5-4 and TRBJ2-7): ETGVTQSPTHLIKTRGQQVTLRCSSQSGHNTVSWYQQALGQGPQFIFQYYREEENGRGNFPPRFSGLQFPNYSSELNVNALELDDSALYLCASSGGGAGGTFEQYFGPGTRLTVT.

The rearrangement uses TRBV5-4 and TRBJ2-7; 9 nucleotides align to TRBD1. Trimming at V came to 4 bases and at J to 4 bases, leaving 6 bases not matched to a gene. The CDR3 extends over 14 amino acids. Germline V gives CDR1 SGHNT, CDR2 YYREEE (reference sequence). The CDR3 DNA follows: TGTGCCAGCAGCATCGACAGGGGGATGTACGAGCAGTACTTC. This sequence encodes CASSIDRGMYEQYF.

Turning to this clone: Distinct nucleotide sequences in the sample also encode this CDR3. J is TRBJ2-3 and V is TRBV13; 12 nucleotides agree with TRBD2. Germline loops: CDR1 PRHDT, CDR2 FYEKMQ (reference sequence). Trimming at V came to 6 bases and at J to 6 bases, leaving 4 bases not matched to a gene. The CDR3 runs 14 residues. CDR3 protein: CASSSLAGGDTQYF. CDR3 coding DNA: TGTGCCAGCAGTTCTCTAGCGGGAGGGGATACGCAGTATTTT.